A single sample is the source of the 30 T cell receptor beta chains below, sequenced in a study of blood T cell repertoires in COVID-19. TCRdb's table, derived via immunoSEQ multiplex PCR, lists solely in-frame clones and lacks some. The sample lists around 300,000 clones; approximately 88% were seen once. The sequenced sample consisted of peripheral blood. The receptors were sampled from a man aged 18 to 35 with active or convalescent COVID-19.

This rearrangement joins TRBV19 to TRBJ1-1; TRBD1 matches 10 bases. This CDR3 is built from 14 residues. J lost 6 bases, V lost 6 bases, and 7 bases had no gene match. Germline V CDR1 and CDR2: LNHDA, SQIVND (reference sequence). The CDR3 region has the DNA TGTGCCAGTAGCGGGACAGGGGAGAGGGCTGAAGCTTTCTTT. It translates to CASSGTGERAEAFF.

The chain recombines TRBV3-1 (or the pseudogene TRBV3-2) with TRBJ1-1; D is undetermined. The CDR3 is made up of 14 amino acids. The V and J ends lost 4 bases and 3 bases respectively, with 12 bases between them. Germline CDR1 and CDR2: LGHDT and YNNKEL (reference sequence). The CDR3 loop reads CASSPSGRDTEAFF. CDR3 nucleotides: TGTGCCAGCAGCCCGAGTGGTCGGGACACTGAAGCTTTCTTT.

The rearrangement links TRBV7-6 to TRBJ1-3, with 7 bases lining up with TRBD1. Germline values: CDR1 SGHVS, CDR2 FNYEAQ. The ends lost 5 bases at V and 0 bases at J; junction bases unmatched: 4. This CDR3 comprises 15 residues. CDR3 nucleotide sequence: TGTGCCAGCAGCACCGGGGACAGCTCTGGAAACACCATATATTTT. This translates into CASSTGDSSGNTIYF.

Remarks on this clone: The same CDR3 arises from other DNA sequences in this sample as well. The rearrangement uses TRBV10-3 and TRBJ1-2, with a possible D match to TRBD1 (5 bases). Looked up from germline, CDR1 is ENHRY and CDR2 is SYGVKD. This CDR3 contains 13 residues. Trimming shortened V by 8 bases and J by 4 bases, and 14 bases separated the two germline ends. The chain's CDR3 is CAISEGLTYGYTF. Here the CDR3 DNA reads TGTGCCATCTCGGAGGGACTCACCTATGGCTACACCTTC.

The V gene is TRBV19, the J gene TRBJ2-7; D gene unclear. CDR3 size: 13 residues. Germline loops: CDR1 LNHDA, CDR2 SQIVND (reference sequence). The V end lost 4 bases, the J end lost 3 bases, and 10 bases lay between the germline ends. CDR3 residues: CASSSRTNYEQYF. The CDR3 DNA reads TGTGCCAGTAGTAGCCGTACTAACTACGAGCAGTACTTC. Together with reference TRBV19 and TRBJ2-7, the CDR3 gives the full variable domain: DGGITQSPKYLFRKEGQNVTLSCEQNLNHDAMYWYRQDPGQGLRLIYYSQIVNDFQKGDIAEGYSVSREKKESFPLTVTSAQKNPTAFYLCASSSRTNYEQYFGPGTRLTVT.

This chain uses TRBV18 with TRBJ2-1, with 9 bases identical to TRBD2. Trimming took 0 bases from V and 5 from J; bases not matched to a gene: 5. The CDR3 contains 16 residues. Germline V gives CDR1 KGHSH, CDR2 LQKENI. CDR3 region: CASSPPVAGGDNEQFF. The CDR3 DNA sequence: TGTGCCAGCTCACCACCGGTTGCGGGGGGGGACAATGAGCAGTTCTTC.

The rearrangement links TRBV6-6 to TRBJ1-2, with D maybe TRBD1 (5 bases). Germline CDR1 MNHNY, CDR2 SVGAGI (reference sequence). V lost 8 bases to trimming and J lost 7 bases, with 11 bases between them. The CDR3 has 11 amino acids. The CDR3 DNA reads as TGTGCCAGCCGTAGGGGCTCTGGCTACACCTTC. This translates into CASRRGSGYTF.

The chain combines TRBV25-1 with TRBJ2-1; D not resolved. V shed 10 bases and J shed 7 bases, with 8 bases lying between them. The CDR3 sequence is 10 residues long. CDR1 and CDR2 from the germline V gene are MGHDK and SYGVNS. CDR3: CATRLNEQFF. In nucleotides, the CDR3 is TGTGCCACCCGGTTGAATGAGCAGTTCTTC.

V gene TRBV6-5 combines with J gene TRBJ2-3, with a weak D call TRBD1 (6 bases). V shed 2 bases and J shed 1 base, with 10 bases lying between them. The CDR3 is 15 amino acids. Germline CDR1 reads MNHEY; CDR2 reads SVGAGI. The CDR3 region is CASSYGGSGTDTQYF. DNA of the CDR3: TGTGCCAGCAGTTACGGGGGCTCGGGCACAGATACGCAGTATTTT.

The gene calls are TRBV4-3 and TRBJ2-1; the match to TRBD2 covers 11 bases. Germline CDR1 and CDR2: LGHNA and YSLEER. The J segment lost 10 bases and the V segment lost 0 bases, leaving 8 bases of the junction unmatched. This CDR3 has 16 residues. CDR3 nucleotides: TGCGCCAGCAGCCAAGATGTTCTAGCGGGGGGTTTGGAGCAGTTCTTC. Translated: CASSQDVLAGGLEQFF.

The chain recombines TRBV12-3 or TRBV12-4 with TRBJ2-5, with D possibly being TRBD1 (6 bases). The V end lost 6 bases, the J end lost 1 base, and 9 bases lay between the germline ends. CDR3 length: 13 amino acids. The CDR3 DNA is TGTGCCAGCAGCCCGACAGGCCAAGAGACCCAGTACTTC. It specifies CASSPTGQETQYF.

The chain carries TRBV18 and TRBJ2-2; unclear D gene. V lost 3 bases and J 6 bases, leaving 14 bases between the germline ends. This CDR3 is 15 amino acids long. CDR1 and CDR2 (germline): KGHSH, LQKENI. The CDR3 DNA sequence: TGTGCCAGCTCACCCGTAGACACCCCAGCCGGGGAGCTGTTTTTT. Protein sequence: CASSPVDTPAGELFF. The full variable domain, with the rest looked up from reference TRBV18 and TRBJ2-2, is NAGVMQNPRHLVRRRGQEARLRCSPMKGHSHVYWYRQLPEEGLKFMVYLQKENIIDESGMPKERFSAEFPKEGPSILRIQQVVRGDSAAYFCASSPVDTPAGELFFGEGSRLTVL.

The CDR3 nucleotides are TGTGCCAGCAGCAAAAGGACGGACGGGGGTGAAGCTTTCTTT. Its translation is CASSKRTDGGEAFF. The genes are TRBV21-1 and TRBJ1-1. TRBV21-1 has pseudogene status. The CDR3 totals 14 residues.

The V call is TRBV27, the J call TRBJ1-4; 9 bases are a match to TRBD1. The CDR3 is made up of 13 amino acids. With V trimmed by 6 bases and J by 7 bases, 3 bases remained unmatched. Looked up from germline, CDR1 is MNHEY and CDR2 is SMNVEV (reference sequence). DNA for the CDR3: TGTGCCAGCAGGCGGACAGGGGTTGAAAAACTGTTTTTT. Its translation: CASRRTGVEKLFF.

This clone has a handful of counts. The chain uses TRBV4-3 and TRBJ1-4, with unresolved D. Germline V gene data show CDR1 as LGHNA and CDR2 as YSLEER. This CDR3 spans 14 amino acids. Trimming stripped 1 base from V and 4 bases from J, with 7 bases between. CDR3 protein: CASSQGAYNEKLFF. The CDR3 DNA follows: TGCGCCAGCAGCCAAGGCGCGTATAATGAAAAACTGTTTTTT.

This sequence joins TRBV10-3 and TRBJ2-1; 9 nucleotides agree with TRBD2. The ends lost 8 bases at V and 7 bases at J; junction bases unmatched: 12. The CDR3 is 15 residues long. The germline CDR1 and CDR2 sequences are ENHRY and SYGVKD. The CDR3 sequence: CAIHSRGGVLNEQFF. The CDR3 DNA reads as TGTGCCATCCATTCGCGGGGGGGCGTACTGAATGAGCAGTTCTTC.

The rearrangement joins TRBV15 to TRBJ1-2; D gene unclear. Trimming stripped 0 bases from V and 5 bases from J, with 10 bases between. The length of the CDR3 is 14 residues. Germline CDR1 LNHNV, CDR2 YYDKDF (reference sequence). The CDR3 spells CATSRERGLYGYTF. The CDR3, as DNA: TGTGCCACCAGCAGAGAACGTGGACTATATGGCTACACCTTC.

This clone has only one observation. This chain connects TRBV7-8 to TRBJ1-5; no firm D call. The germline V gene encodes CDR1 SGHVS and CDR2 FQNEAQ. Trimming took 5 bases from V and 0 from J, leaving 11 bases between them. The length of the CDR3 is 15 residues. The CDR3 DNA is TGTGCCAGCAGCACACGGGATTATAGCAATCAGCCCCAGCATTTT. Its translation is CASSTRDYSNQPQHF.

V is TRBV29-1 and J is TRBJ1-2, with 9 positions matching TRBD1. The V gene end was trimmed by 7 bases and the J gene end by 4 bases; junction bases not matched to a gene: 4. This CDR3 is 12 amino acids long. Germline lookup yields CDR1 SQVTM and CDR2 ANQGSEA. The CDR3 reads CSGTGQGYGYTF. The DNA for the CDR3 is TGCAGCGGCACGGGACAGGGCTATGGCTACACCTTC.

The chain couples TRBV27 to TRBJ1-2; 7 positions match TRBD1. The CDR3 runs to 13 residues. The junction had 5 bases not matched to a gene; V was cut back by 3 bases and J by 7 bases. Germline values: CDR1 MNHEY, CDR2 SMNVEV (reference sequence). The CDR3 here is CASSFAGGSGYTF. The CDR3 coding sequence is TGTGCCAGCAGTTTCGCAGGGGGTAGTGGCTACACCTTC.

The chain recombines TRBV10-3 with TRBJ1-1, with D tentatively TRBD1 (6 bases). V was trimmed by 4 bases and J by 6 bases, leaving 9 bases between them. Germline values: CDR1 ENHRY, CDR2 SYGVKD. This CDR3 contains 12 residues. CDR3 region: CAISGQAPEAFF. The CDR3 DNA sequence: TGTGCCATCAGTGGACAGGCGCCTGAAGCTTTCTTT.

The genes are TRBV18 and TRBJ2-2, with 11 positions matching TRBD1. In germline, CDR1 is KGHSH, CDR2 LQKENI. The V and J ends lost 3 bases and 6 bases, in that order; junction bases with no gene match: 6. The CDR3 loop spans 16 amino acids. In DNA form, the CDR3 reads TGTGCCAGCTCACCCCGCGGACAGGGGGCCGCCGGGGAGCTGTTTTTT. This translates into CASSPRGQGAAGELFF.

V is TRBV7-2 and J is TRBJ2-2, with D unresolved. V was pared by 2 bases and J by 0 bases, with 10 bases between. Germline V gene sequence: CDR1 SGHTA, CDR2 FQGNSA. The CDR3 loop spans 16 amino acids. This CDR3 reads CASSLRRQTNTGELFF. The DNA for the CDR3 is TGTGCCAGCAGCTTAAGGCGGCAGACGAACACCGGGGAGCTGTTTTTT.

The CDR3 bases are TGTGCCAGCAGCAAAGGCTGCGAGGGTCCAGAGACCCAGTACTTC. Translation: CASSKGCEGPETQYF. The chain couples TRBV21-1 to TRBJ2-5; the tabulated D call, TRBD2, remains unverified against the DNA. TRBV21-1 is reported as a pseudogene. This CDR3 spans 15 amino acids.

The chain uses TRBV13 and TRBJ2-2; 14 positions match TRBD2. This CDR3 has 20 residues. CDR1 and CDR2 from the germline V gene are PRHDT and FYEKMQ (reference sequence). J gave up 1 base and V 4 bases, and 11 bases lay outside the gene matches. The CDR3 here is CASSSNPGLAGVENTGELFF. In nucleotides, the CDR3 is TGTGCCAGCAGCTCCAACCCGGGACTAGCGGGGGTAGAGAACACCGGGGAGCTGTTTTTT.

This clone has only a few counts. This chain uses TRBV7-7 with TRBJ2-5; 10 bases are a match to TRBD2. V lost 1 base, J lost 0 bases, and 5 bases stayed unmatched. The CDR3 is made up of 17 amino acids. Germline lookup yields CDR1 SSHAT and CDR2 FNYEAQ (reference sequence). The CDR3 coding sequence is TGTGCCAGCAGCTTAGTCGTAGCGGGGGGCAACCAAGAGACCCAGTACTTC. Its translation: CASSLVVAGGNQETQYF.

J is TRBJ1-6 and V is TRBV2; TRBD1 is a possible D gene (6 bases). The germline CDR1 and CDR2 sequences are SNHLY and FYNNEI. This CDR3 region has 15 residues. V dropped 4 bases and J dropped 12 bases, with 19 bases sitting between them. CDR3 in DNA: TGTGCCAGCAGTGTAACCTCCGGGACAAGGGAACCCCTCCACTTT. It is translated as CASSVTSGTREPLHF.

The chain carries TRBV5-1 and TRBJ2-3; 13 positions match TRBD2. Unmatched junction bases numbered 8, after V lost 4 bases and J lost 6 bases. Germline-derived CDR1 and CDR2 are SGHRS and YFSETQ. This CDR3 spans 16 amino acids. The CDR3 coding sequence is TGCGCCAGCAGCGAAACCGGGACTAGCGGGGTGGATACGCAGTATTTT. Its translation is CASSETGTSGVDTQYF.

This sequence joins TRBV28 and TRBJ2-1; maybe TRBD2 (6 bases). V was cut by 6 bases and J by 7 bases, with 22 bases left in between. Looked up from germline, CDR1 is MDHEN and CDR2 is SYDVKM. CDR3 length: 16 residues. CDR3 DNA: TGTGCCAGCAGGCACCTTAAGGGTCGGACTACAAATGAGCAGTTCTTC. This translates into CASRHLKGRTTNEQFF.

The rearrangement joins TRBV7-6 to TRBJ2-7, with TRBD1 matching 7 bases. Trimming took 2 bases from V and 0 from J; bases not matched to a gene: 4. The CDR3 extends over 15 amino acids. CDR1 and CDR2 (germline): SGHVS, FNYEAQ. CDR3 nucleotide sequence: TGTGCCAGCAGCTTAAAGGGGGCAGGCTCCTACGAGCAGTACTTC. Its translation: CASSLKGAGSYEQYF. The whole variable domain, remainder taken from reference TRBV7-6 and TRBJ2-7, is GAGVSQSPRYKVTKRGQDVALRCDPISGHVSLYWYRQALGQGPEFLTYFNYEAQQDKSGLPNDRFSAERPEGSISTLTIQRTEQRDSAMYRCASSLKGAGSYEQYFGPGTRLTVT.